These T cell receptor beta chains were read from a single sample in a study of beta chain features in type 1 diabetes. Sequenced by immunoSEQ multiplex PCR; TCRdb stores in-frame clones only, minus some. The sample contains a few hundred thousand clones, around a fifth of which appear only once. Sequenced input: naive CD4+ T cells from blood. All receptors come from a woman in her late teens or twenties in good health. Each CDR3 is given with its conserved first and last residue. The D gene is left open where the match is weak. Clone size is not always given. Where it is, it says once, few, many or a class for expanded clones.

>TRBJ1-1|TRBD1|TRBV25-1|NA
CASRDRRGTEAFF
TGTGCCAGCAGGGACAGGAGAGGGACTGAAGCTTTCTTT
>TRBJ2-1|TRBD2|TRBV5-1|NA
CASSFTSGEYNEQFF
TGCGCCAGCAGCTTTACTAGCGGGGAATACAATGAGCAGTTCTTC
>TRBJ2-3|TRBD1|TRBV7-6|few
CASSYRDRGVSTDTQYF
TGTGCCAGCAGCTACCGGGACAGGGGCGTTAGCACAGATACGCAGTATTTT
>TRBJ1-1|NA|TRBV18|NA
CASSPGGNTEAFF
TGTGCCAGCTCACCGGGGGGGAACACTGAAGCTTTCTTT
>TRBJ2-5|NA|TRBV7-2|NA
CASNLGGHQETQYF
TGTGCCAGCAACTTGGGGGGGCACCAAGAGACCCAGTACTTC
>TRBJ1-1|NA|TRBV5-1|few
CASSPQGPNTEAFF
TGCGCCAGCAGCCCGCAGGGCCCGAACACTGAAGCTTTCTTT
>TRBJ2-2|NA|TRBV9|few
CASSVVPVTGELFF
TGTGCCAGCAGCGTAGTCCCAGTCACCGGGGAGCTGTTTTTT
>TRBJ2-7|TRBD1|TRBV6-6|few
CASSYGGTGAYEQYF
TGTGCCAGCAGTTACGGGGGGACAGGGGCCTACGAGCAGTACTTC
>TRBJ2-7|TRBD2|TRBV5-4|few
CASSLGSGAGVRNEQYF
TGTGCCAGCAGCTTGGGGAGCGGGGCGGGAGTTCGAAACGAGCAGTACTTC
>TRBJ1-5|NA|TRBV6-1|NA
CASSEESTHQPQHF
TGTGCCAGCAGTGAAGAGAGCACTCATCAGCCCCAGCATTTT
>TRBJ1-2|TRBD1|TRBV7-9|few
CASSFLSGQGRGGYTF
TGTGCCAGCAGCTTCCTCTCCGGACAGGGCCGGGGTGGCTACACCTTC
>TRBJ1-2|TRBD1|TRBV4-2|NA
CASSRQGANYGYTF
TGTGCCAGCAGCCGACAGGGGGCGAACTATGGCTACACCTTC
>TRBJ2-7|TRBD1|TRBV4-1|NA
CASSLRDGQGIYEQYF
TGCGCCAGCAGCCTCCGAGACGGACAGGGGATCTACGAGCAGTACTTC
>TRBJ2-1|NA|TRBV5-1|NA
CASKPQGDSYNEQFF
TGCGCCAGCAAACCACAAGGGGACTCCTACAATGAGCAGTTCTTC
>TRBJ1-1|NA|TRBV18|few
CASSLGGGGNTEAFF
TGTGCCAGCTCCCTTGGCGGGGGAGGGAACACTGAAGCTTTCTTT
>TRBJ2-2|NA|TRBV7-9|NA
CASSLTRMAASNTGELFF
TGTGCCAGCAGCCTTACTCGAATGGCGGCTTCGAACACCGGGGAGCTGTTTTTT
>TRBJ2-7|NA|TRBV30|NA
CAWSASIRRRGSYEQYF
TGTGCCTGGAGTGCTTCCATCCGGCGGCGGGGCTCCTACGAGCAGTACTTC
>TRBJ2-2|NA|TRBV7-9|NA
CASSLEPPLGDTGELFF
TGTGCCAGCAGCTTAGAGCCCCCACTCGGGGACACCGGGGAGCTGTTTTTT